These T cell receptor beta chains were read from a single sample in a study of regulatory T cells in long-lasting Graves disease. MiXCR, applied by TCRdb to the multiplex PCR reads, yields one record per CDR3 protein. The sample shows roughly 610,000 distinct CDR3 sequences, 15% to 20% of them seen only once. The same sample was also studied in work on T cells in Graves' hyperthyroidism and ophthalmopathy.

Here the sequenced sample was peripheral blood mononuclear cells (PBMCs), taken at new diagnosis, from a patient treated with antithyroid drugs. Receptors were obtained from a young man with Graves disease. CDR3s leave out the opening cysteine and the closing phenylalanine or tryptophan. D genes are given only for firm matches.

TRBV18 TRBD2 ASSPFSGRNHEQY
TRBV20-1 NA SARGFLGGVEQY
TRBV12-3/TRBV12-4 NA ASSASRDTQY
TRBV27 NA ASSMGVIGAEAF
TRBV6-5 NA ASSYPGMAGTGELF
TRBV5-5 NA ASSSQTPGRERSYEQY
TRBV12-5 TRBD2 ASGFSGTSGRYGGELF
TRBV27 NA ASSFGPWVGQNTEAF
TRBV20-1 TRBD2 SATTSGVTDTQY
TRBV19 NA ASTRQSTDTQY
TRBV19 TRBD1 ASSITGGAYEQY
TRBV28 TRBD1 ASSLFRGTDLYEQY
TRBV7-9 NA ASSLTSTNEKLF
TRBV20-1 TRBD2 SAIREGRETQY
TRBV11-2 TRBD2 ASSDGTSGLATDTQY
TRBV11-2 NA ASSSSGGAYEQY
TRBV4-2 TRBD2 ASSQSGTSGREQF
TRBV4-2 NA ASSQDLMHSSGQETQY
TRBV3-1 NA ASSPLRDLSSGANVLT
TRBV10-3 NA ATTSLMDTEAF
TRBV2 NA AIRAAGTYNEQF
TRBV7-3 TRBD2 ASSSTGGGNEQF
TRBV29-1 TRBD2 SVEWTSASSYNEQF
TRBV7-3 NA ASSLSGGGTGEETQY
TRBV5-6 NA ASSFGGRGAYEQY
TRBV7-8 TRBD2 ASSTRTSGTTGF
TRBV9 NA ASSVVEGRGSDTEAF
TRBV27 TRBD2 ASSPRTSGTRSYNEQF
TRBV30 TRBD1 AWSRGPGKLF
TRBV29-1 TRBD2 SARRTRTSGSLVTGELF
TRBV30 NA AWSLGQTEQY
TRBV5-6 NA ASREQGSGPYNEQF